The following is a T cell receptor (beta chain) sequence with its context. The antigen is unknown. The data were obtained in a study of T cell responses to AZD1222 COVID-19 vaccine. Findings and caveats of the study: Receipt of two AZD1222 doses was followed by a rise in Spike-specific TCR breadth and depth. Nearly half of spike-specific TCRs reportedly target unmutated variant regions. Donors skewed white British and female; clonal diversity was possibly underestimated.

Second-dose intervals of approximately 4 or approximately 12 weeks were pooled. Unmatched junction bases numbered 8, after V lost 8 bases and J lost 5 bases. The CDR3 sequence is 13 residues long. This table comes from immunoSEQ multiplex PCR, and its TCRdb copy is limited to in-frame clones, with some not included. Among 110,000 or so clones listed, about nine tenths were seen once. V gene TRBV12-3 or TRBV12-4 combines with J gene TRBJ2-5; 7 nucleotides align to TRBD2. The material sequenced was peripheral blood, taken 28 days after the second AZD1222 dose. The receptor comes from an adult who received the AZD1222 COVID-19 vaccine. The CDR3 sequence is CASGGVADETQYF. DNA of the CDR3: TGTGCCAGCGGGGGGGTTGCTGACGAGACCCAGTACTTC.